This TCR beta chain originates from a study of blood T cell repertoires in COVID-19. Study-wide background: In each case, the material was cDNA or gDNA derived from T cells, B-cell-depleted T cells, or PBMCs.

Germline CDR1 KGHSH, CDR2 LQKENI. The CDR3 spans 15 residues. Trimming removed 4 bases from V and 8 bases from J; junction bases left unmatched: 9. Generated by immunoSEQ multiplex PCR, the TCRdb table keeps only in-frame clones and is missing some. This table has around 100,000 clones, 80% appearing once. Material for sequencing was peripheral blood. The chain uses TRBV18 and TRBJ1-4, with 8 nucleotides matching TRBD1. This sequence originates from a woman in her sixties or seventies with acute or convalescent COVID-19. CDR3 sequence (DNA): TGTGCCAGCTCACTTGGGCTGACAGGGGAAGAAAAACTGTTTTTT. Its translation: CASSLGLTGEEKLFF.